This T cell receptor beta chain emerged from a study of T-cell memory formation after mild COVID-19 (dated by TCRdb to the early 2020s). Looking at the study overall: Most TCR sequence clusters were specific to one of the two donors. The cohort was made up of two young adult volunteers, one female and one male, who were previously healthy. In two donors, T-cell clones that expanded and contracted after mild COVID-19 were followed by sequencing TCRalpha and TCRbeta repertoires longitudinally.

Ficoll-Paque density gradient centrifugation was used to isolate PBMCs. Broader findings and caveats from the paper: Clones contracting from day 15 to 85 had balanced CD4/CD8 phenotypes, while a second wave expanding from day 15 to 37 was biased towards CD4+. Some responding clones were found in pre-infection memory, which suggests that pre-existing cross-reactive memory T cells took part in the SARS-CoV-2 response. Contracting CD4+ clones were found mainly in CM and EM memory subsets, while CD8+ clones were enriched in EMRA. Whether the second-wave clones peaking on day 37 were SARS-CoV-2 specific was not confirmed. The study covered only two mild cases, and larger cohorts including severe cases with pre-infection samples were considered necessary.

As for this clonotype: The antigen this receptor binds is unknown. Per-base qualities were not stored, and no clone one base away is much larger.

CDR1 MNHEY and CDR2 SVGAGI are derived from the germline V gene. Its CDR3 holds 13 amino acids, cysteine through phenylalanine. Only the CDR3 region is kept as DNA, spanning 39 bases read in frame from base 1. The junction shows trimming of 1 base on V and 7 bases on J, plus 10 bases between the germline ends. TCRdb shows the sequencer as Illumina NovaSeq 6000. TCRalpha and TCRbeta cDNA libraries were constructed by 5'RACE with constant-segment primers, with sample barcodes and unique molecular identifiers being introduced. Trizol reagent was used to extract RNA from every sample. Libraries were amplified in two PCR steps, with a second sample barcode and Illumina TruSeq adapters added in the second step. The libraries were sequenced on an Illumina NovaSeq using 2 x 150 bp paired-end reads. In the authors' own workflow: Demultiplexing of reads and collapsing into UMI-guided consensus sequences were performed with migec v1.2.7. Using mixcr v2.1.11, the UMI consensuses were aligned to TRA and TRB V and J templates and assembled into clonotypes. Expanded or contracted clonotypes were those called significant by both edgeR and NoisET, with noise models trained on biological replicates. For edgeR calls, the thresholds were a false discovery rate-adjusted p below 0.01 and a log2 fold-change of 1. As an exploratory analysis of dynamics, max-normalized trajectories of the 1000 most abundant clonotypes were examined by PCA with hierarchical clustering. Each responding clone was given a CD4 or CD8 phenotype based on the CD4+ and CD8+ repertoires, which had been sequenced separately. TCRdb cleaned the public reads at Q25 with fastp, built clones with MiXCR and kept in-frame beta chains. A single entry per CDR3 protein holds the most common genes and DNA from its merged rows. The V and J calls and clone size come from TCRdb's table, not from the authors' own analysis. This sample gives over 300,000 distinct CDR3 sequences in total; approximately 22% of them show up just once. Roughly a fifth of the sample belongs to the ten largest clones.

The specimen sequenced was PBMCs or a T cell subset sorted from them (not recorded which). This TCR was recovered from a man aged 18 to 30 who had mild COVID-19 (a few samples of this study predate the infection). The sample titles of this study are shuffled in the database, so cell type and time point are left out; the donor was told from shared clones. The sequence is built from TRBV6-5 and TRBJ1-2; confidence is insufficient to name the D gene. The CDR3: CASSYLREGGYTF. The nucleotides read TGTGCCAGCAGTTACTTAAGGGAGGGTGGCTACACCTTC.